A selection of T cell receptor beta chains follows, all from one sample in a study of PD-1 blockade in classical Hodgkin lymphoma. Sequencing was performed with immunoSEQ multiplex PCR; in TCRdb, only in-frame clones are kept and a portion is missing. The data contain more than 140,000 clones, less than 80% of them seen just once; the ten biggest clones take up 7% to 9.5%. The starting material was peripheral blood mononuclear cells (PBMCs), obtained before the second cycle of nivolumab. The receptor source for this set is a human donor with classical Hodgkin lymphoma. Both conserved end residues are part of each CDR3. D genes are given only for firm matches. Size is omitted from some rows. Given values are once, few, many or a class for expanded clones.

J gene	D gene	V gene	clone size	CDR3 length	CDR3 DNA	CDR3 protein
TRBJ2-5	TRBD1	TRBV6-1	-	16	TGTGCCAGCAGTGAGAGGGACAAGGGGGCTCTGAAGACCCAGTACTTC	CASSERDKGALKTQYF
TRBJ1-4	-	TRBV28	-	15	TGTGCCAGCACTTCCGTCGGAGCAACTAATGAAAAACTGTTTTTT	CASTSVGATNEKLFF
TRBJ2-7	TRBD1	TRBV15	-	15	TGTGCCACCAGCAGAAGGGACAGGGGCTCCTACGAGCAGTACTTC	CATSRRDRGSYEQYF
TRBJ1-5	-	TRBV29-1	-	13	TGCAGCGTTGTTTGGGGGGGAAATCAGCCCCAGCATTTT	CSVVWGGNQPQHF
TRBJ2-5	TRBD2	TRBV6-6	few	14	TGTGCCAGCAGTCTTGCGGGGGGCAGGGAGACCCAGTACTTC	CASSLAGGRETQYF
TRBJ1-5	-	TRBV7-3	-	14	TGTGCCAGTGACCCGAGGGAAGTAGGTCAGCCCCAGCATTTT	CASDPREVGQPQHF
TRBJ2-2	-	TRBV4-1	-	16	TGCGCCAGCAGCCAAGGAGGGACCACGACTACCGGGGAGCTGTTTTTT	CASSQGGTTTTGELFF
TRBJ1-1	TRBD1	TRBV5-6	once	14	TGTGCCAGCAGCTTGACAGGGGGGAACACTGAAGCTTTCTTT	CASSLTGGNTEAFF
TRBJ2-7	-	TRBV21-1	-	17	TGTGCCGGCGACTCCGGGACTAGCGGGAGGGGCTCCTACGAGCAGTACTTC	CAGDSGTSGRGSYEQYF
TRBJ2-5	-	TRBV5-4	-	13	TGTGCCAGCAGCCCCGGACAGTCGGAGCAGCAGTACTTC	CASSPGQSEQQYF
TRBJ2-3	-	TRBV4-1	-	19	TGCGCCAGCAGCCAAAATCCCAACCAGCAATACCTTAGCACAGATACGCAGTATTTT	CASSQNPNQQYLSTDTQYF
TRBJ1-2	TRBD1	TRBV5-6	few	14	TGTGCCAGCAGCTTAAGACAGGGATCGGGCGGCTACACCTTC	CASSLRQGSGGYTF
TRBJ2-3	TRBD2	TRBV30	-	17	TGTGCCTGGAGTACCCCACAACTAGCGGGAAGCACAGATACGCAGTATTTT	CAWSTPQLAGSTDTQYF
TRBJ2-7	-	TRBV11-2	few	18	TGTGCCAGCAGCTTAGACAGGGTGGTGTTGGGCGTCTTCTACGAGCAGTACTTC	CASSLDRVVLGVFYEQYF
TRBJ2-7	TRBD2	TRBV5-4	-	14	TGTGCCAGCAGCTTGGGCCTAGCGGCCTCTGAGCAGTACTTC	CASSLGLAASEQYF
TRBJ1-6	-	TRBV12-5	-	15	TGTGCTAGTGGTTTAAAGGGCGGTAGTAATTCACCCCTCCACTTT	CASGLKGGSNSPLHF
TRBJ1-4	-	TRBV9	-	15	TGTGCCAGCAGCGTAGTTGGGGGTAGTGGTGAAAAACTGTTTTTT	CASSVVGGSGEKLFF
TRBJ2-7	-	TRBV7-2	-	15	TGTGCCAGCAGCTTCCCGGGGGGCCCCTCCTACGAGCAGTACTTC	CASSFPGGPSYEQYF
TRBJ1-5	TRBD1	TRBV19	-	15	TGTGCCAGTAGTATAGCAGGACAGGGGGGTCAGCCCCAGCATTTT	CASSIAGQGGQPQHF
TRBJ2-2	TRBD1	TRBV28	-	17	TGTGCCAGCAGAGTTCCCCCGGGACAGGGGAACACCGGGGAGCTGTTTTTT	CASRVPPGQGNTGELFF
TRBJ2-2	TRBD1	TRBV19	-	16	TGTGCCAGTAGAACTCCGGGACAGGGGTTTTCCGGGGAGCTGTTTTTT	CASRTPGQGFSGELFF
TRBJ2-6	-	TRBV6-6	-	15	TGTGCCATCAGTGCGGACCTCTCTGGGGCCAACGTCCTGACTTTC	CAISADLSGANVLTF
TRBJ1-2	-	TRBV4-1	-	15	TGCGCCAGCAGCCTAAGCCAGGGAGGGAGCTATGGCTACACCTTC	CASSLSQGGSYGYTF
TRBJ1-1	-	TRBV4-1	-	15	TGCGCCAGCAGCATCCGGGGGCACGGGAACACTGAAGCTTTCTTT	CASSIRGHGNTEAFF
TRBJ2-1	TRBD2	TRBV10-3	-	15	TGTGCCTTCTCCGCTCTAGCGGGAGGGCGAAATGAGCAGTTCTTC	CAFSALAGGRNEQFF
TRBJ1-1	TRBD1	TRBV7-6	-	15	TGTGCCAGCAGCCCCAGACAGGGGGCGAACACTGAAGCTTTCTTT	CASSPRQGANTEAFF
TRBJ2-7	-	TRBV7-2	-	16	TGTGCCAGCAGCTTAGGAGGGGGTGGGTTCTCCTACGAGCAGTACTTC	CASSLGGGGFSYEQYF
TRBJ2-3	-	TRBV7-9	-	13	TGTGCCAGCAGCTTAGAGGGTACAGATACGCAGTATTTT	CASSLEGTDTQYF
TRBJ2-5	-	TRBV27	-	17	TGTGCCAGCAGTTTTGGGCTAGGACTTGGTTACTCAGGAGCCCAGTACTTC	CASSFGLGLGYSGAQYF
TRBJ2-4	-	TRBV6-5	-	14	TGTGCCAGCAGTTACTCGATTGCCAAAAACATTCAGTACTTC	CASSYSIAKNIQYF
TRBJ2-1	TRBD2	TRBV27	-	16	TGTGCCAGCAGTTCCCCCTTAGCGGGAGCTTACAATGAGCAGTTCTTC	CASSSPLAGAYNEQFF
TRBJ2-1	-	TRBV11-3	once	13	TGTGCCAGCAGCTTAGATGGGGGGCATGAGCAGTTCTTC	CASSLDGGHEQFF
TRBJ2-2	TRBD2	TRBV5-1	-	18	TGCGCCAGCAGCCCGGCCGGGAGGTTGACTGCGAACACCGGGGAGCTGTTTTTT	CASSPAGRLTANTGELFF
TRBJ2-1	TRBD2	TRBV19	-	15	TGTGCCAGTAGGGGGACTAGCGGGTATTACAATGAGCAGTTCTTC	CASRGTSGYYNEQFF
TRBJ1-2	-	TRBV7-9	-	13	TGTGCCAGCAGCTTACGTCAGCACTATGGCTACACCTTC	CASSLRQHYGYTF
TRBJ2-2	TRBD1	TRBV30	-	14	TGTGCCTGGAGTAGGGGTGACAGGGGGCAGGTGCTGTTTTTT	CAWSRGDRGQVLFF
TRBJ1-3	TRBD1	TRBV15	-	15	TGTGCCACCAGCAGAGATCGGACAGGTGGAAACACCATATATTTT	CATSRDRTGGNTIYF
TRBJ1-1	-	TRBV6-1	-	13	TGTGCCAGCAGTGAAGTGCAGAACACTGAAGCTTTCTTT	CASSEVQNTEAFF
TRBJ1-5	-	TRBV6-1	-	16	TGTGCCAGCAGTGAAAAGAGGGGGACTAGCAATCAGCCCCAGCATTTT	CASSEKRGTSNQPQHF
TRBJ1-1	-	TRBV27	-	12	TGTGCCAGCAGTTCGCGACGAAATGAAGCTTTCTTT	CASSSRRNEAFF
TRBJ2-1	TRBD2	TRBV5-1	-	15	TGCGCCAGCAGCCGGGGAGAAGCGGGAAGGGGTGAGCAGTTCTTC	CASSRGEAGRGEQFF